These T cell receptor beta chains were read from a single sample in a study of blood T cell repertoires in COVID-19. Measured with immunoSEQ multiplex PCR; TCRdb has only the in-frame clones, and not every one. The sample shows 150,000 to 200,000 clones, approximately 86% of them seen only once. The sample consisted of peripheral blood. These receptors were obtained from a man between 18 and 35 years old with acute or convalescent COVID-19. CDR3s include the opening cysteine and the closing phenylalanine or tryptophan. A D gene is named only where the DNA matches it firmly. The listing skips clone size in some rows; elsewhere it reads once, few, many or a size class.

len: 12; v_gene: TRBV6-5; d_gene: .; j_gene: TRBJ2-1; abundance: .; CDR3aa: CASRPAGHEQFF; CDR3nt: TGTGCCAGCAGACCGGCAGGGCATGAGCAGTTCTTC
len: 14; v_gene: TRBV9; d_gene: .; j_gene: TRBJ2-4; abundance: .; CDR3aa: CASSVGGVQNIQYF; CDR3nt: TGTGCCAGCAGCGTAGGGGGAGTTCAAAACATTCAGTACTTC
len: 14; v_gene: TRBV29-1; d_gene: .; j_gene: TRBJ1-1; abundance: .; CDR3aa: CSGLLGGQGTEAFF; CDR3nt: TGCAGCGGTCTACTTGGGGGCCAGGGTACTGAAGCTTTCTTT
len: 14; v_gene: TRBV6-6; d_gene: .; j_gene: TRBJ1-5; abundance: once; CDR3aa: CASSYSTGNQPQHF; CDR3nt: TGTGCCAGCAGTTACTCAACAGGGAATCAGCCCCAGCATTTT
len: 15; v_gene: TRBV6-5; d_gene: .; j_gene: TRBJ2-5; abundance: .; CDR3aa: CASSLGAGLEGTQYF; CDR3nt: TGTGCCAGCAGTTTAGGGGCGGGATTGGAAGGGACCCAGTACTTC
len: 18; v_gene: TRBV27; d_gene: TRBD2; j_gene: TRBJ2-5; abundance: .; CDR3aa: CASSFRWLAGPIQETQYF; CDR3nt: TGTGCCAGCAGTTTTCGTTGGCTAGCGGGCCCAATCCAAGAGACCCAGTACTTC
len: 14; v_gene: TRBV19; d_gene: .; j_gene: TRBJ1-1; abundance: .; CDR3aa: CASSITGSNTEAFF; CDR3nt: TGTGCCAGTAGTATTACAGGGTCGAACACTGAAGCTTTCTTT
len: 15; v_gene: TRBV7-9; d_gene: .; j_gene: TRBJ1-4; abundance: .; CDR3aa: CASSDHRDTNEKLFF; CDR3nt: TGTGCCAGCAGCGATCACAGGGACACTAATGAAAAACTGTTTTTT
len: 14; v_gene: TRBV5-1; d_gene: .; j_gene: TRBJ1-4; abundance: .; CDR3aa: CASSLDSVGEGVFF; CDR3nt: TGCGCCAGCAGCTTGGATTCCGTGGGTGAAGGAGTGTTTTTT
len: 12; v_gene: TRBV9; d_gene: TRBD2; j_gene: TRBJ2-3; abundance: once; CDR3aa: CASSVERGEKYF; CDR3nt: TGTGCCAGCAGCGTAGAGCGGGGGGAAAAGTATTTT
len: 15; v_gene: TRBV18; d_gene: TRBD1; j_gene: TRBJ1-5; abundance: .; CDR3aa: CASSPDRTGGQPQHF; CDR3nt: TGTGCCAGCTCCCCAGACCGGACAGGGGGTCAGCCCCAGCATTTT
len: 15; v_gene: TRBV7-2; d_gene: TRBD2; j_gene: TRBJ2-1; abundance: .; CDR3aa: CASSPTSGGAYEQFF; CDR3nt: TGTGCCAGCAGCCCGACTAGCGGGGGGGCTTATGAGCAGTTCTTC
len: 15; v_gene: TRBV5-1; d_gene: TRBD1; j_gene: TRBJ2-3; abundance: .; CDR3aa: CASFSGTGRTDTQYF; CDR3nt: TGCGCCAGCTTTTCCGGGACAGGGAGGACAGATACGCAGTATTTT
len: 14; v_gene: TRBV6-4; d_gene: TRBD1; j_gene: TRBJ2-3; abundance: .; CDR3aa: CASSPGQGADTQYF; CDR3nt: TGTGCCAGCAGCCCGGGACAGGGGGCAGATACGCAGTATTTT
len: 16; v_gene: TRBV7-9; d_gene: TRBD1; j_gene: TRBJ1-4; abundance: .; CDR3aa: CASSLTRQGFNEKLFF; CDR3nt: TGTGCCAGTAGCCTAACAAGACAGGGCTTTAATGAAAAACTGTTTTTT
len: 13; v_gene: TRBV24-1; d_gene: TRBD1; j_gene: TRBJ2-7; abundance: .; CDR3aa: CATTGTGLDEQYF; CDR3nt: TGTGCCACAACCGGGACAGGGTTGGACGAGCAGTACTTC
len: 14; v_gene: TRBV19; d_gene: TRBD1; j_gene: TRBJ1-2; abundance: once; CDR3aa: CASSPGTGPYGYTF; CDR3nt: TGTGCCAGTAGTCCTGGGACAGGCCCTTATGGCTACACCTTC
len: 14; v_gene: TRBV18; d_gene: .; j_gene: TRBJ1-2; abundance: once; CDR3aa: CASSPNGGLDGYTF; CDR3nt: TGTGCCAGCTCACCCAATGGGGGGTTGGATGGCTACACCTTC
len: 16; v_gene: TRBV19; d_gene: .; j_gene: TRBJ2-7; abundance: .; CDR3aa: CASSKFASGSSYEQYF; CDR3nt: TGTGCCAGTAGTAAGTTTGCGTCCGGGAGCTCCTACGAGCAGTACTTC
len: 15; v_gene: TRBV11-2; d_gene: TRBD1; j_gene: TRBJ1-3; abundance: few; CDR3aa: CASSFRQGAGNTIYF; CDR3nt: TGTGCCAGCAGCTTTAGACAGGGGGCTGGAAACACCATATATTTT
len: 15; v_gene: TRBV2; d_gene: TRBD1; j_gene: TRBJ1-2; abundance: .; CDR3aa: CASSEQPGGSYGYTF; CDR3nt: TGTGCCAGCAGTGAACAGCCAGGGGGGAGCTATGGCTACACCTTC
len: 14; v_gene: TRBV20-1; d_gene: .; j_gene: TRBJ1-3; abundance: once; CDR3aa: CSASSGSSGNTIYF; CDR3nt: TGCAGTGCTAGTTCCGGTAGCTCTGGAAACACCATATATTTT
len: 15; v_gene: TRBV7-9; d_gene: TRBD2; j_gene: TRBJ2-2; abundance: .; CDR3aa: CASSFLAGDTGELFF; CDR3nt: TGTGCCAGCAGCTTCTTAGCGGGAGACACCGGGGAGCTGTTTTTT
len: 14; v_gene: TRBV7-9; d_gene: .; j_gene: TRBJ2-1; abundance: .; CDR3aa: CASSLEPTAPGCFF; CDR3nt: TGTGCCAGCAGCTTAGAGCCGACAGCCCCAGGTTGTTTCTTC